This T cell receptor beta chain is drawn from a study of blood T cell dynamics during melanoma immunotherapy. CDR1 SGHDN and CDR2 FVKESK come from the germline V gene. V was pared by 6 bases and J by 8 bases, with 16 bases between. There are 13 residues in the CDR3. Profiling relied on immunoSEQ multiplex PCR, and the TCRdb table lists in-frame clones only, not all of them. The sample includes 15,000 to 20,000 clones, roughly 80% of them seen just once. This clone turned up a few times. Noted time point: pre-treatment baseline. Disease control meant complete response, partial response or stable disease at 12 weeks.

V usage is TRBV14 and J usage is TRBJ1-2, with D possibly being TRBD1 (6 bases). The sequencing here drew on blood, taken from a patient treated with checkpoint blockade. The receptor's source is a human donor with melanoma. Here the CDR3 DNA reads TGTGCCAGCAGAGGGAAGGGGGGAAGCGGCTACACCTTC. The encoded protein is CASRGKGGSGYTF. Filled out from reference TRBV14 and TRBJ1-2, the complete variable domain reads EAGVTQFPSHSVIEKGQTVTLRCDPISGHDNLYWYRRVMGKEIKFLLHFVKESKQDESGMPNNRFLAERTGGTYSTLKVQPAELEDSGVYFCASRGKGGSGYTFGSGTRLTVV.